This T cell receptor beta chain was profiled in a study of blood T cell repertoires in COVID-19. Per the original data handling: Estimation of nucleated cell counts relied on the amplification of reference gene primers. Using immunoSEQ multiplex PCR, the repertoire was profiled, and TCRdb retains in-frame clones only, with some absent. Clone size and the V and J calls come from that table; the DNA yielded D and trimming. The sample shows fewer than 150,000 clones, under 90% of them seen only once. Sequencing was carried out using PBMCs or T cells enriched from blood (not recorded which). This sequence originates from a young woman who had been exposed to COVID-19.

CDR3 in DNA: TGTGCCAGCAGCTTAGATAGGGGGCCCGGCTACACCTTC. Protein product: CASSLDRGPGYTF. This chain joins TRBV11-2 and TRBJ1-2, with 7 bases lining up with TRBD1. V shed 0 bases, J shed 8 bases, and the junction held 3 bases outside the gene matches. The V gene's germline CDR1 is SGHAT and CDR2 FQNNGV. CDR3 length equals 13 residues.